A selection of T cell receptor beta chains follows, all from one sample in a study of PD-1 blockade in mismatch repair-deficient tumors. Sequencing used immunoSEQ multiplex PCR; TCRdb keeps in-frame clones, though not all of them. The table shows 90,000 to 130,000 clones, with roughly 80% occurring only once. Sequenced here: peripheral blood, sampled 60 weeks after starting pembrolizumab. These receptors were taken from an adult with mismatch repair-deficient cancer. CDR3s include the opening cysteine and the closing phenylalanine or tryptophan. D genes are given only for firm matches. Only some rows state a clone size, as once, few, many or a class for expanded clones.

TRBJ2-5	NA	TRBV2	NA	TGTGCCAGCACCAGGACAGTTGAGACCCAGTACTTC	CASTRTVETQYF
TRBJ2-1	NA	TRBV4-2	TRBD1	TGTGCCAGCAGCCAAGACAGGGGGATTGATGAGCAGTTCTTC	CASSQDRGIDEQFF
TRBJ2-1	once	TRBV4-3	NA	TGCGCCAGCAGCCAAGGGAGGGATGGAGAGCAGTTCTTC	CASSQGRDGEQFF
TRBJ1-2	NA	TRBV4-3	NA	TGCGCCAGCAGCCAAGTCCAAGGGGCCTATGGCTACACCTTC	CASSQVQGAYGYTF
TRBJ2-5	few	TRBV18	TRBD2	TGTGCCAGCTCACCTGGGACTACTGAGTACTTC	CASSPGTTEYF
TRBJ2-2	once	TRBV14	NA	TGTGCCAGCAGCCAATTTATTAGCGGGGAGCTGTTTTTT	CASSQFISGELFF
TRBJ2-7	NA	TRBV18	NA	TGTGCCAGCTCACCACCGGGGGTCTACGAGCAGTACTTC	CASSPPGVYEQYF
TRBJ2-1	NA	TRBV11-2	NA	TGTGCCAGCAGCTTAGTGGCTCGATCGCAGTTCTTC	CASSLVARSQFF
TRBJ2-3	NA	TRBV2	TRBD1	TGTGCCAGCAGTCCTATCCAACAGGGGATCAATACGCAGTATTTT	CASSPIQQGINTQYF
TRBJ2-7	NA	TRBV5-1	NA	TGCGCCAGCAGCCCAAGTCAGGGTTACGAGCAGTACTTC	CASSPSQGYEQYF
TRBJ2-7	NA	TRBV19	NA	TGTGCCAGTAGTCTCGGCGCAGGGGCCTACGAGCAGTACTTC	CASSLGAGAYEQYF
TRBJ2-1	NA	TRBV10-3	NA	TGTGCCGCCAACCCACGATCCTACAATGAGCAGTTCTTC	CAANPRSYNEQFF
TRBJ1-2	NA	TRBV30	NA	TGTGCCTGGACGATCCAAGGGAACTATGGCTACACCTTC	CAWTIQGNYGYTF
TRBJ2-3	NA	TRBV4-1	TRBD2	TGCGCCAGCAGCCTTACTAGCGGCAGCACAGATACGCAGTATTTT	CASSLTSGSTDTQYF
TRBJ2-1	NA	TRBV7-3	TRBD2	TGTGCCAGCAGCGGACCCACTAGCGGGACCTACAATGAGCAGTTCTTC	CASSGPTSGTYNEQFF
TRBJ2-2	NA	TRBV7-3	NA	TGTGCCAGCAGCTTCGACCGGGTGGGAACCGGGGAGCTGTTTTTT	CASSFDRVGTGELFF
TRBJ2-3	NA	TRBV7-9	NA	TGTGCCAGCAGCTTGAGCGGTAGCACAGATACGCAGTATTTT	CASSLSGSTDTQYF
TRBJ1-1	NA	TRBV18	NA	TGTGCCAGCTCACCAGAGGGGATAGTGAACACTGAAGCTTTCTTT	CASSPEGIVNTEAFF
TRBJ2-7	NA	TRBV11-1	TRBD2	TGTGCCAGCAGCTGGACTAGCTACGAGCAGTACTTC	CASSWTSYEQYF
TRBJ2-3	NA	TRBV7-7	TRBD2	TGTGCTAGCAGCCCCCGTAGCGGGAGGGCCGTAGATACGCAGTATTTT	CASSPRSGRAVDTQYF
TRBJ2-7	NA	TRBV6-6	NA	TGTGCCAGCAGTTACTCGATTGACGAGCAGTACTTC	CASSYSIDEQYF
TRBJ2-1	once	TRBV5-4	NA	TGTGCCAGCAGCGCAGCGGGTAGCTCCTACAATGAGCAGTTCTTC	CASSAAGSSYNEQFF
TRBJ2-1	NA	TRBV14	NA	TGTGCCAGCAGCCCATGGATGGGGACGGCTCATGAGCAGTTCTTC	CASSPWMGTAHEQFF
TRBJ2-3	NA	TRBV7-9	NA	TGTGCCAGCAGCCCTAAAGGGGACACGCAGTATTTT	CASSPKGDTQYF
TRBJ2-7	NA	TRBV7-9	NA	TGTGCCAGCAGCTTGGGGTTGTCCTACGAGCAGTACTTC	CASSLGLSYEQYF
TRBJ2-5	NA	TRBV11-3	TRBD2	TGTGCCAGCAGCTTAGAACGGACTAGCGGGAAAGGTGGAGAGACCCAGTACTTC	CASSLERTSGKGGETQYF
TRBJ2-1	NA	TRBV7-9	NA	TGTGCCAGCAGCTTAAGCGATAATCGGCAGGGGGACTCACTTAAGGAGTTCTTC	CASSLSDNRQGDSLKEFF
TRBJ2-6	NA	TRBV4-1	NA	TGCGCCAGCAGCCGAGGCGAGGGGCCGGACTCTGGGGCCAACGTCCTGACTTTC	CASSRGEGPDSGANVLTF
TRBJ2-7	NA	TRBV5-1	TRBD2	TGCGCCAGCAGCTTGGATACTAGCGGGAACTACGAGCAGTACTTC	CASSLDTSGNYEQYF
TRBJ2-6	once	TRBV7-6	TRBD2	TGTGCCAGCAGCTTAACCCCCAGCGGGAGTTGGCTTGGGGCCAACGTCCTGACTTTC	CASSLTPSGSWLGANVLTF
TRBJ2-7	NA	TRBV4-1	NA	TGCGCCAGCAGCCAAGATCTGAGCGGATACTACGAGCAGTACTTC	CASSQDLSGYYEQYF
TRBJ2-7	few	TRBV27	NA	TGTGCCAGCAGTCCGGGATCCTACGAGCAGTACTTC	CASSPGSYEQYF
TRBJ2-7	NA	TRBV10-3	NA	TGTGCCATCAGACCAGCGGATTCCTACGAGCAGTACTTC	CAIRPADSYEQYF
TRBJ2-6	NA	TRBV5-8	NA	TGTGCCAGCAGCTTGCGACTTTGGATCTCTGGGGCCAACGTCCTGACTTTC	CASSLRLWISGANVLTF
TRBJ1-2	NA	TRBV6-1	TRBD1	TGTGCCAGCAGTGATAAATCGACAGGGTTTGGCTACACCTTC	CASSDKSTGFGYTF
TRBJ1-4	NA	TRBV7-9	NA	TGTGCCAGCAGCCCAGACTCAACTAATGAAAAACTGTTTTTT	CASSPDSTNEKLFF
TRBJ1-2	few	TRBV30	NA	TGTGCCTGGAGTGTAGCCAGGGGTGGCTACACCTTC	CAWSVARGGYTF
TRBJ2-7	NA	TRBV4-1	TRBD2	TGCGCCAGCAGCCACGGACTAGCGGGAGGTTCCGAGCAGTACTTC	CASSHGLAGGSEQYF
TRBJ2-2	NA	TRBV2	NA	TGTGCCAGCATTTACACCGCGAACACCGGGGAGCTGTTTTTT	CASIYTANTGELFF
TRBJ1-1	NA	TRBV4-1	TRBD1	TGCGCCAGCAGCCAAGGGGTCTTGACAGGGGGGGCGAACACTGAAGCTTTCTTT	CASSQGVLTGGANTEAFF
TRBJ2-5	NA	TRBV6-1	NA	TGTGCCAGCAGTGCTAGGCAGGGACAAGAGACCCAGTACTTC	CASSARQGQETQYF
TRBJ2-1	NA	TRBV25-1	TRBD2	TGTGCCAGCAGTGTTACTAGCGGGATTTATAATGAGCAGTTCTTC	CASSVTSGIYNEQFF
TRBJ1-1	NA	TRBV27	TRBD1	TGTGCCAGCAGTTTCGGGACAGCGAACACTGAAGCTTTCTTT	CASSFGTANTEAFF
TRBJ2-6	NA	TRBV5-1	NA	TGCGCCAGCAGCGGGGTTTCTCCCTCTGGGGCCAACGTCCTGACTTTC	CASSGVSPSGANVLTF
TRBJ2-2	NA	TRBV7-9	NA	TGTGCCAGCAGCTTAGAAGGGTTCGTCGGGGAGCTGTTTTTT	CASSLEGFVGELFF
TRBJ2-2	NA	TRBV28	NA	TGTGCCAGCAGCCTTTTTTCACTGGAGACCGGGGAGCTGTTTTTT	CASSLFSLETGELFF
TRBJ2-7	NA	TRBV18	TRBD1	TGTGCCAGCTCGCTAAGCCGGGGACAGGCGGCCGAGCAGTACTTC	CASSLSRGQAAEQYF
TRBJ1-2	NA	TRBV5-4	NA	TGTGCCAGCAGCTTTTCCCAGGACTATGGCTACACCTTC	CASSFSQDYGYTF
TRBJ2-2	NA	TRBV9	NA	TGTGCCAGCAGCGTGGACAGGACTAGCCCCGGGGAGCTGTTTTTT	CASSVDRTSPGELFF
TRBJ1-1	NA	TRBV11-1	NA	TGTGCCAGCAGCTCGGGGCCGAACACTGAAGCTTTCTTT	CASSSGPNTEAFF
TRBJ2-1	NA	TRBV27	TRBD2	TGTGCCAGCAGTTTGGGAGCGGGAACTGAGCAGTTCTTC	CASSLGAGTEQFF
TRBJ2-7	NA	TRBV30	NA	TGTGCCTGGACGGCATGGACAGGGGGGACTAGCGCCCGCTACGAGCAGTACTTC	CAWTAWTGGTSARYEQYF
TRBJ2-2	NA	TRBV7-8	TRBD2	TGTGCCAGCAGCTCTAGCGGGAGGCCCCCCGGGGAGCTGTTTTTT	CASSSSGRPPGELFF
TRBJ2-6	NA	TRBV11-3	NA	TGTGCCAGCAGCCGTCAGCGGCCCTCTGGGGCCAACGTCCTGACTTTC	CASSRQRPSGANVLTF